This T cell receptor beta chain came from a study of blood T cell repertoires in COVID-19. Study-wide background: Samples came from the United States, Italy and Spain, spanning acute and convalescent COVID-19.

Trimming took 5 bases from V and 7 from J, leaving 11 bases between them. Germline V lookup: CDR1 LNHDA, CDR2 SQIVND (reference sequence). The CDR3 length is 13 residues. Only in-frame clones appear in the TCRdb table, and some are missing; sequencing was by immunoSEQ multiplex PCR. The sample contains some 250,000 clones, roughly 89% of which appear only once. Clinical histories supplied by participants themselves formed the basis of cohort assignment. The genes are TRBV19 and TRBJ1-4; no clear D gene. Sequencing was done on a sample of PBMCs or T cells enriched from blood (not recorded which). This receptor was obtained from a man aged 35-49 years who had recovered from COVID-19. Here the CDR3 DNA reads TGTGCCAGTAGTCCGGGGTGGGCTGAAAAACTGTTTTTT. Translation: CASSPGWAEKLFF.